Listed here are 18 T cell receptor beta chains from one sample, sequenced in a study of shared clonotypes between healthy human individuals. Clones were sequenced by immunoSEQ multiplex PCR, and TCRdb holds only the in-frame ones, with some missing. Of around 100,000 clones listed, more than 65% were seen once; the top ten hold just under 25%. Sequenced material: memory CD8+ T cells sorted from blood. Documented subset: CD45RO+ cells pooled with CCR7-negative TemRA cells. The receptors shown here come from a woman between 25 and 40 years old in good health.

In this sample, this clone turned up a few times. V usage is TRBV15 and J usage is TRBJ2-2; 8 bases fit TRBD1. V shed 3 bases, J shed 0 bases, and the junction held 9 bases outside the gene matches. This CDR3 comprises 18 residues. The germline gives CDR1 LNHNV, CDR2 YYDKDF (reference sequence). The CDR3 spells CATSSLNGQGPNTGELFF. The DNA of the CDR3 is TGTGCCACCAGCAGTCTTAACGGACAGGGCCCGAACACCGGGGAGCTGTTTTTT.

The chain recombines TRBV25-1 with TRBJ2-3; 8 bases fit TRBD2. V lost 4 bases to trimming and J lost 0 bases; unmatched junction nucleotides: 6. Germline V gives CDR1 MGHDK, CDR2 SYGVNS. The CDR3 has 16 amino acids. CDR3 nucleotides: TGTGCCAGCAGTGTCCCAAGGACTAGCAGCACAGATACGCAGTATTTT. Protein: CASSVPRTSSTDTQYF. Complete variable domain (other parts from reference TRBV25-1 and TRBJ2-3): EADIYQTPRYLVIGTGKKITLECSQTMGHDKMYWYQQDPGMELHLIHYSYGVNSTEKGDLSSESTVSRIRTEHFPLTLESARPSHTSQYLCASSVPRTSSTDTQYFGPGTRLTVL.

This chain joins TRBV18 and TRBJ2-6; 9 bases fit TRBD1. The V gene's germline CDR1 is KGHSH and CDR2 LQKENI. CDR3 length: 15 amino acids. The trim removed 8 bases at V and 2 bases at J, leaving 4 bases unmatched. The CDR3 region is CASAGTGPGANVLTF. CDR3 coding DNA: TGTGCCAGCGCTGGGACAGGGCCTGGGGCCAACGTCCTGACTTTC.

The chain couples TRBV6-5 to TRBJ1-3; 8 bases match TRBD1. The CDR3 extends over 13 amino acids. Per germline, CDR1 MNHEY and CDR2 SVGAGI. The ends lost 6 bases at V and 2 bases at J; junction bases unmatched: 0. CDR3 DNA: TGTGCCAGCAGACAGGGGGCTGGAAACACCATATATTTT. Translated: CASRQGAGNTIYF.

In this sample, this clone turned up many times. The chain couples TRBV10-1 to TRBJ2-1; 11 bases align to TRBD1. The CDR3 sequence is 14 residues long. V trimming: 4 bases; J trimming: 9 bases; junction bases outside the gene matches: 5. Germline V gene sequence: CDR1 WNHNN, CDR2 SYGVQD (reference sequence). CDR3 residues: CASSGGQGGIEQFF. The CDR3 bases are TGCGCCAGCAGTGGGGGACAGGGGGGGATTGAGCAGTTCTTC.

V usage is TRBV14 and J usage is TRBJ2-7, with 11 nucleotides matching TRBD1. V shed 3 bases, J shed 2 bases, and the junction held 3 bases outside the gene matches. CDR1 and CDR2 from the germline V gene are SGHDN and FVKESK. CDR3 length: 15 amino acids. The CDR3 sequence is CASSHLDRGPYEQYF. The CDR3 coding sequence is TGTGCCAGCAGCCACCTGGACAGGGGGCCCTACGAGCAGTACTTC.

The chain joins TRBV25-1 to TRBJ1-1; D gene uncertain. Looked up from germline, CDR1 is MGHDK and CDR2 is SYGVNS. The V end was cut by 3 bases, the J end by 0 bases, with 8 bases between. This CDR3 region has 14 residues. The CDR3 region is CASSDRTLNTEAFF. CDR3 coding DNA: TGTGCCAGCAGTGACCGAACATTGAACACTGAAGCTTTCTTT.

CDR3 region: CASSLMPMSAYNEQFF. The CDR3 DNA sequence: TGTGCCAGCAGTTTAATGCCTATGTCCGCCTACAATGAGCAGTTCTTC. This chain links TRBV27 with TRBJ2-1; D call uncertain. Trimming stripped 2 bases from V and 2 bases from J, with 13 bases between. Germline CDR1 is MNHEY and CDR2 is SMNVEV (reference sequence). The CDR3 totals 16 residues.

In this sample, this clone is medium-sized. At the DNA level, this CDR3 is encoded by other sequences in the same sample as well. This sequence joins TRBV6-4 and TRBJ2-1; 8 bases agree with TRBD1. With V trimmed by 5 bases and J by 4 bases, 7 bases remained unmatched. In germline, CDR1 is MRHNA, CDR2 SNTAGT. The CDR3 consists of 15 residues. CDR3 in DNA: TGTGCCAGCAGTCCCGACAGGGGAGGTTACAATGAGCAGTTCTTC. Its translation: CASSPDRGGYNEQFF.

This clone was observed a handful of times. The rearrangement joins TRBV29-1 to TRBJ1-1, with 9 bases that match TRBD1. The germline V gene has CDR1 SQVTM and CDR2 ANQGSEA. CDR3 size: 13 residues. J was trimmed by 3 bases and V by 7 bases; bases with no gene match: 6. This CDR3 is CSAWDRDYTEAFF. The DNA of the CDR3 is TGCAGCGCCTGGGACAGGGATTACACTGAAGCTTTCTTT.

The CDR3 reads CASSLRSRGHQPQHF. For the CDR3, the DNA is TGTGCCAGTAGTCTCCGGAGCAGGGGGCATCAGCCCCAGCATTTT. This chain joins TRBV19 and TRBJ1-5; TRBD1 matches 8 bases. Losses at the gene ends were 5 bases for V and 5 bases for J; bases not matched to a gene: 8. Per the germline V gene, CDR1 is LNHDA and CDR2 is SQIVND (reference sequence). This CDR3 spans 15 amino acids.

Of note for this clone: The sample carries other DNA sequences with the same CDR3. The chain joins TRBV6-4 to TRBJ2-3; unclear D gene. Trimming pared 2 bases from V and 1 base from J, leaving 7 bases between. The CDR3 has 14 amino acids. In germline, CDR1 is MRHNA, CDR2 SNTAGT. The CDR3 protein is CASSDGLGTDTQYF. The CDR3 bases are TGTGCCAGCAGTGACGGTCTGGGCACAGATACGCAGTATTTT.

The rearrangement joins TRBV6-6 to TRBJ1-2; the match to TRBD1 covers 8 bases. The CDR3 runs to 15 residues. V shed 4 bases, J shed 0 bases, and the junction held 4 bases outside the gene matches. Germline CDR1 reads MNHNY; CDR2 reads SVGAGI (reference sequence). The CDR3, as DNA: TGTGCCAGCAGTTTCCGGACAGGGTCTAACTATGGCTACACCTTC. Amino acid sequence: CASSFRTGSNYGYTF.

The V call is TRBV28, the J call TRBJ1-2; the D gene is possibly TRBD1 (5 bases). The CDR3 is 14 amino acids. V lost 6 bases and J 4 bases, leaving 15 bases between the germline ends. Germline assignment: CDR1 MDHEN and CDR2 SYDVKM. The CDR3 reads CASSAPGTIYGYTF. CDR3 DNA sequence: TGTGCCAGCAGCGCTCCCGGGACGATCTATGGCTACACCTTC.

CDR3 sequence reads: CASSLVGTRGNNEQFF. CDR3 nucleotides: TGTGCCAGCAGCTTAGTCGGGACTAGGGGGAACAATGAGCAGTTCTTC. The chain has TRBV7-3 and TRBJ2-1; TRBD2 agrees at 8 bases. J gave up 5 bases and V 2 bases, and 8 bases lay outside the gene matches. CDR1 and CDR2 from the germline V gene are SGHTA and FQGTGA. This CDR3 has 16 residues. Full variable domain (rest looked up from reference TRBV7-3 and TRBJ2-1): GAGVSQTPSNKVTEKGKYVELRCDPISGHTALYWYRQSLGQGPEFLIYFQGTGAADDSGLPNDRFFAVRPEGSVSTLKIQRTERGDSAVYLCASSLVGTRGNNEQFFGPGTRLTVL.

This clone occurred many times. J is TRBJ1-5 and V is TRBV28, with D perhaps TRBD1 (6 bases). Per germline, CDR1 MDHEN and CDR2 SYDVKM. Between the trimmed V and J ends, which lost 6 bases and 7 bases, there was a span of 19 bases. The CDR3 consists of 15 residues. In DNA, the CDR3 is TGTGCCAGCAGACCAACCGGGGGGCGAGTACAGCCCCAGCATTTT. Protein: CASRPTGGRVQPQHF.

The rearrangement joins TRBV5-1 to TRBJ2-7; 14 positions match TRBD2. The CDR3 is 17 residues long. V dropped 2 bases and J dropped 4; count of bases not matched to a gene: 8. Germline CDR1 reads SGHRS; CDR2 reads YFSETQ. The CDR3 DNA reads TGCGCCAGCAGCTTAACAGGGGGACTAGCGGGAGCTTACGAGCAGTACTTC. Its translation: CASSLTGGLAGAYEQYF.

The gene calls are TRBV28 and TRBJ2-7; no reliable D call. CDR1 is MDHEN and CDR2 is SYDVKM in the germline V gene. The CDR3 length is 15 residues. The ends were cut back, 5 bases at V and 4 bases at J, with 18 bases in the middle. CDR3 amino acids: CASSNLRILDYEQYF. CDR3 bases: TGTGCCAGCAGTAATCTCAGGATTCTCGATTACGAGCAGTACTTC. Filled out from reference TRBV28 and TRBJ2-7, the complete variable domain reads DVKVTQSSRYLVKRTGEKVFLECVQDMDHENMFWYRQDPGLGLRLIYFSYDVKMKEKGDIPEGYSVSREKKERFSLILESASTNQTSMYLCASSNLRILDYEQYFGPGTRLTVT.